Below, one T cell receptor beta chain is given with its context. Sequenced by immunoSEQ multiplex PCR; TCRdb stores in-frame clones only, minus some. This sample has some 90,000 clones, with around nine tenths found just once. This CDR3 is 14 amino acids long. This specimen belongs to a study of T cell responses to AZD1222 COVID-19 vaccine. The sequencing here drew on peripheral blood, taken on day 0 of AZD1222 vaccination. The sequence came from an adult in good health. The rearrangement uses TRBV1 and TRBJ2-7; no check of the table's D call, TRBD2, against the DNA was made. TRBV1 is assigned pseudogene status. The CDR3 coding sequence is TGCACCAGCGGACCGGGACTAGCTGACTACGAGCAGTACTTC. Its protein is CTSGPGLADYEQYF.